This T cell receptor (beta chain) was found in a study of blood T cell repertoires in COVID-19. Study-wide background: PBMCs, B-cell-depleted T cells, or T cells provided the cDNA or gDNA that made up the material.

In terms of age and location, participants ranged from roughly 18 to 90 years and lived in about two dozen US areas. Methods used by the authors: Amplification with reference gene primers provided the estimates of nucleated cell counts. Generated by immunoSEQ multiplex PCR, the TCRdb table keeps only in-frame clones and is missing some. V and J calls plus clone size are reproduced from that table; the DNA served to infer D and trimming. The table shows roughly 400,000 clones, with about nine tenths occurring only once. This receptor was identified in a woman in her 30s who had recovered from COVID-19. Source material: PBMCs or T cells enriched from blood (not recorded which).

This CDR3 is CASSFSGGGETQYF. In DNA, the CDR3 is TGTGCCAGCAGCTTTAGCGGGGGCGGTGAGACCCAGTACTTC. This chain connects TRBV7-2 to TRBJ2-5; 9 bases fit TRBD2. This CDR3 comprises 14 residues. Germline CDR1 and CDR2: SGHTA and FQGNSA. V was clipped by 3 bases and J by 5 bases; unmatched bases: 4.